The clone carrying this T cell receptor beta chain was counted a few times. Its specificity is not known. CDR1 and CDR2 from the germline V gene are KGHSH and LQKENI. This CDR3 has 15 amino acids. Trimming shortened V by 3 bases and J by 4 bases, and 15 bases separated the two germline ends. The entry originates in a study of T cells in Graves' hyperthyroidism and ophthalmopathy. Findings and caveats of the study: Ophthalmopathy onset followed model prediction by a median around 6.9 months.

What was amplified from RNA transcripts were TCR beta CDR3 regions. In the first-round RT-PCR of the TCR CDR3, the HTBI primer set was used. One entry per CDR3 protein results from TCRdb running MiXCR on the multiplex PCR reads. Of about 710,000 distinct CDR3 sequences in the sample, about 16% were seen once. The genes are TRBV18 and TRBJ1-2; TRBD1 might be the D (5 bases). The TCR was taken from a man younger than 35 with Graves' hyperthyroidism. Sequencing was done on a sample of blood. CDR3 bases: TGTGCCAGCTCACCGATGGGACCGTCTCTCTATGGCTACACCTTC. Residues: CASSPMGPSLYGYTF.